Shown below are 2 T cell receptor beta chains from a single sample sequenced in a study of T cells in narcolepsy. The repertoire was sequenced with immunoSEQ multiplex PCR; TCRdb's copy has only in-frame clones and lacks some. The sample comprises tens of thousands of clones, approximately 85% of which are singletons, and 2.5% rests with the top ten. Sequenced material: CD45RA- memory CD4+ T cells from PBMCs. The receptors shown here come from a human donor with narcolepsy.

The chain joins TRBV4-3 to TRBJ1-1; 7 bases are shared with TRBD1. The CDR3 has 14 amino acids. In germline, CDR1 is LGHNA, CDR2 YSLEER. V dropped 1 base and J dropped 4; count of bases not matched to a gene: 3. The CDR3 DNA sequence: TGCGCCAGCAGCCAAGTCAGGGGGGGCACTGAAGCTTTCTTT. This gives the protein CASSQVRGGTEAFF.

V gene TRBV6-5 combines with J gene TRBJ2-1, with D hard to call. CDR3 size: 14 residues. Trimming removed 7 bases at V and 9 bases at J, with 19 bases between. Germline CDR1 and CDR2: MNHEY and SVGAGI. In DNA, the CDR3 is TGTGCCAGCATTAGTGCCCTGACCGGTGGTGAGCAGTTCTTC. Protein product: CASISALTGGEQFF.